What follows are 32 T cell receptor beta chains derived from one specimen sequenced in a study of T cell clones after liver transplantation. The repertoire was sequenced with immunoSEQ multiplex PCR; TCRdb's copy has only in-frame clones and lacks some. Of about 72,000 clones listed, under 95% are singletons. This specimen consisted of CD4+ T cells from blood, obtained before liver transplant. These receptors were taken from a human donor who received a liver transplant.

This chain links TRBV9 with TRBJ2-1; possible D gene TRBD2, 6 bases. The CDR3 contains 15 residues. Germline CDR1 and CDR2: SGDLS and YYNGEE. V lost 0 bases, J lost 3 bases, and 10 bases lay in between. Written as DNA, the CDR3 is TGTGCCAGCAGCGTAGGGTTAGCGGACTACAATGAGCAGTTCTTC. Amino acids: CASSVGLADYNEQFF.

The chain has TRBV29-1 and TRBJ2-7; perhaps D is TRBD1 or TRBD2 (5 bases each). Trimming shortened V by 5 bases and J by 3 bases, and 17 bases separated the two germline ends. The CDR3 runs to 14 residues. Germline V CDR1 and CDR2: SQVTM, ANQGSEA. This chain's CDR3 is CSVTPGTPSYEQYF. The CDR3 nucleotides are TGCAGCGTTACTCCCGGGACCCCTAGCTACGAGCAGTACTTC.

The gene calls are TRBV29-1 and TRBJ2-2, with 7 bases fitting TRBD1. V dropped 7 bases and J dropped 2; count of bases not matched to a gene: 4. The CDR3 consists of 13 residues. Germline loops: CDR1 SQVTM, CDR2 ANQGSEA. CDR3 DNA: TGCAGCGGGGACAGCAGCAACACCGGGGAGCTGTTTTTT. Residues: CSGDSSNTGELFF.

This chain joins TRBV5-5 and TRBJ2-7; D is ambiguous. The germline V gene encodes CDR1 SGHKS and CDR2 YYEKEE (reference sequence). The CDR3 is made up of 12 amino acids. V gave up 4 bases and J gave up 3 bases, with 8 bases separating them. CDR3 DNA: TGTGCCAGCAGCCCCAGCCTCTACGAGCAGTACTTC. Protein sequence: CASSPSLYEQYF.

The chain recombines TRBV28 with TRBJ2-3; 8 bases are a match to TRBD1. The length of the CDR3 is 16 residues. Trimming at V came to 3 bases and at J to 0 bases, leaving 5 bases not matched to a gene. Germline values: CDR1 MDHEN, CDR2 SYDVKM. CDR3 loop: CASSLPWDRSTDTQYF. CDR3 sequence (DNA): TGTGCCAGCAGTTTGCCATGGGACAGGAGCACAGATACGCAGTATTTT.

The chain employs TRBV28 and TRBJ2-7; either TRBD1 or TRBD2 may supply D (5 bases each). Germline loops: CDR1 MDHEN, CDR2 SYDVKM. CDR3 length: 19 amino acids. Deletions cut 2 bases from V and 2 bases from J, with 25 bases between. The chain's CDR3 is CASSLLSPTGTVAPYEQYF. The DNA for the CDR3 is TGTGCCAGCAGTTTACTCTCACCCACCGGGACCGTGGCACCCTACGAGCAGTACTTC.

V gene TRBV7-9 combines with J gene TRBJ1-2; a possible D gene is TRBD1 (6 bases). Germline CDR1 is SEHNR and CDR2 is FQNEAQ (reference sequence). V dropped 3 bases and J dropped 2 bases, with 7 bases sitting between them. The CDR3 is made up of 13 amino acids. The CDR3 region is CASSFQGNYGYTF. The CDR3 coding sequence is TGTGCCAGCAGCTTCCAGGGGAACTATGGCTACACCTTC. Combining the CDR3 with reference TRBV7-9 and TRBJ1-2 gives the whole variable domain DTGVSQNPRHKITKRGQNVTFRCDPISEHNRLYWYRQTLGQGPEFLTYFQNEAQLEKSRLLSDRFSAERPKGSFSTLEIQRTEQGDSAMYLCASSFQGNYGYTFGSGTRLTVV.

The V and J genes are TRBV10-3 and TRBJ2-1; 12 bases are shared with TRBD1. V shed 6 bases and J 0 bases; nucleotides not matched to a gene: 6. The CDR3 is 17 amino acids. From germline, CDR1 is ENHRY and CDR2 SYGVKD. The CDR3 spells CAIRGQGATSSYNEQFF. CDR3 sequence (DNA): TGTGCCATCAGGGGACAGGGGGCCACTAGCTCCTACAATGAGCAGTTCTTC.

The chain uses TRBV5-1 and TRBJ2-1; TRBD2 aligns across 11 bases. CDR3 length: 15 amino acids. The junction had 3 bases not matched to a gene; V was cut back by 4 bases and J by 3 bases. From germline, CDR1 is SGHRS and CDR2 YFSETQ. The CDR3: CASSTTSGSYNEQFF. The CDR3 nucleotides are TGCGCCAGCAGCACTACTAGCGGGAGCTACAATGAGCAGTTCTTC.

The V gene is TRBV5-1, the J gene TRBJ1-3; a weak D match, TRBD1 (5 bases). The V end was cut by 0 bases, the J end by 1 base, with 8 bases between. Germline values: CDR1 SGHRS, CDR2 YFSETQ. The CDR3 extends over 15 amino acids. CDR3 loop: CASSLDRPSGNTIYF. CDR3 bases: TGCGCCAGCAGCTTGGACAGGCCATCTGGAAACACCATATATTTT.

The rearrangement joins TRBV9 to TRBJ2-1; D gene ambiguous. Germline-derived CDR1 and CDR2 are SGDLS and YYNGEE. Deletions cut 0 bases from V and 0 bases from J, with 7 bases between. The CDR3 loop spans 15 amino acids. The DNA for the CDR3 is TGTGCCAGCAGCGTAGATCTTAGCTCCTACAATGAGCAGTTCTTC. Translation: CASSVDLSSYNEQFF.

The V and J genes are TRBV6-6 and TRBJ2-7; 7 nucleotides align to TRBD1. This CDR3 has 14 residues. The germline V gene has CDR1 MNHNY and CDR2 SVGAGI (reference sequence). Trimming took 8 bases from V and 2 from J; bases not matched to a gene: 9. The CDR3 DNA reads TGTGCCAGCCAAACAGGGGTGACCCCCTACGAGCAGTACTTC. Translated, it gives CASQTGVTPYEQYF.

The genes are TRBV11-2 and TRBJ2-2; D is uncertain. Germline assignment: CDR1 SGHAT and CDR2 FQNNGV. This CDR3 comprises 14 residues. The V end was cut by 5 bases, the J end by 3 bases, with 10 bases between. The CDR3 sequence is CASSPSQYTGELFF. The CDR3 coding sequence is TGTGCCAGCAGCCCCTCCCAATACACCGGGGAGCTGTTTTTT.

In DNA form, the CDR3 reads TGTGCCAGCAGCTTGGGCATGACGTGGGGCACCGGGGAGCTGTTTTTT. It codes for CASSLGMTWGTGELFF. The chain links TRBV11-3 to TRBJ2-2; no firm D call. The CDR3 has 16 amino acids. Germline lookup yields CDR1 SGHNT and CDR2 YENEEA. Trimming removed 3 bases from V and 4 bases from J, with 15 bases in between.

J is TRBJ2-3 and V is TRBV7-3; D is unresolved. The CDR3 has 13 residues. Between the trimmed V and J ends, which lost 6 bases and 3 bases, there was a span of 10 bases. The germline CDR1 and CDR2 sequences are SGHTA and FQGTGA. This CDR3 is CASSSARTDTQYF. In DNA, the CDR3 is TGTGCCAGCAGTTCCGCTAGGACAGATACGCAGTATTTT.

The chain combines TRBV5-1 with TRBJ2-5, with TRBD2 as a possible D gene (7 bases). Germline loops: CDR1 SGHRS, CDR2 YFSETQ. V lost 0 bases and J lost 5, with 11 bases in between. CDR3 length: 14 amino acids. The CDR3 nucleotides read TGCGCCAGCAGCTTGGTGGGGGGGCCCGAGACCCAGTACTTC. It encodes CASSLVGGPETQYF.

The CDR3 nucleotides are TGTGCCAGCAGTCATGGGACAGCCTCGACGGAGACCCAGTACTTC. This translates into CASSHGTASTETQYF. V gene TRBV9 combines with J gene TRBJ2-5; TRBD1 matches at 7 bases. The CDR3 contains 15 residues. Trimming removed 5 bases from V and 5 bases from J; junction bases left unmatched: 12. Looked up from germline, CDR1 is SGDLS and CDR2 is YYNGEE.

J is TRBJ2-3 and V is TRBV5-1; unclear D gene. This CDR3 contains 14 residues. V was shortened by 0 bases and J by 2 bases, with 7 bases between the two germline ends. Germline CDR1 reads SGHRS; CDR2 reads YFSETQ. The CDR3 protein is CASSLAQLTDTQYF. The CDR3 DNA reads TGCGCCAGCAGCTTGGCCCAGCTCACAGATACGCAGTATTTT. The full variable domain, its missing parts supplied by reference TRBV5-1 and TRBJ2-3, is KAGVTQTPRYLIKTRGQQVTLSCSPISGHRSVSWYQQTPGQGLQFLFEYFSETQRNKGNFPGRFSGRQFSNSRSEMNVSTLELGDSALYLCASSLAQLTDTQYFGPGTRLTVL.

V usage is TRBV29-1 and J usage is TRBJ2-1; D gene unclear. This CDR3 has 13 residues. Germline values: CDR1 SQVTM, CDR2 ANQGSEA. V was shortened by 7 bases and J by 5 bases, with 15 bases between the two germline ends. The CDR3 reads CSGRRDPDNEQFF. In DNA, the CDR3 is TGCAGCGGAAGGAGAGACCCCGACAATGAGCAGTTCTTC.

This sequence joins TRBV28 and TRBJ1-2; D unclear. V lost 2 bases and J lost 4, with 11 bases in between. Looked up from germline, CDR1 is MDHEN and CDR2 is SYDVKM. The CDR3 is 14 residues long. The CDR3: CASSLNGAGYGYTF. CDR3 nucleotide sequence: TGTGCCAGCAGTTTAAACGGAGCTGGCTATGGCTACACCTTC.

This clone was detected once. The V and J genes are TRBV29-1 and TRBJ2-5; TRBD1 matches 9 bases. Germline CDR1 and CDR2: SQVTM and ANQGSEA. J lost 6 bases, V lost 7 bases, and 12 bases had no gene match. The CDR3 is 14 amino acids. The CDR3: CSAEPGQGPKTQYF. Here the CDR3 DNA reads TGCAGCGCGGAACCGGGACAGGGCCCGAAGACCCAGTACTTC.

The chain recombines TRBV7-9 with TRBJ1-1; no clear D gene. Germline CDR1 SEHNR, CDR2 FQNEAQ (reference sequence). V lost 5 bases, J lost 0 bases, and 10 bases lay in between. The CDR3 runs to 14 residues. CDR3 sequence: CASSPTAMNTEAFF. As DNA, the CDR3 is TGTGCCAGCAGCCCAACAGCTATGAACACTGAAGCTTTCTTT. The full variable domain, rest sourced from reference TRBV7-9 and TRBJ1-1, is DTGVSQNPRHKITKRGQNVTFRCDPISEHNRLYWYRQTLGQGPEFLTYFQNEAQLEKSRLLSDRFSAERPKGSFSTLEIQRTEQGDSAMYLCASSPTAMNTEAFFGQGTRLTVV.

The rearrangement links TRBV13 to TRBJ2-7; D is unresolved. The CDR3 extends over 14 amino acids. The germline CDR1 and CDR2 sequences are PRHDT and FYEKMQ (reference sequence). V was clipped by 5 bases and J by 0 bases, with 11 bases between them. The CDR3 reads CASSATVFSYEQYF. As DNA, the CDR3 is TGTGCCAGCAGCGCAACAGTCTTCTCCTACGAGCAGTACTTC.

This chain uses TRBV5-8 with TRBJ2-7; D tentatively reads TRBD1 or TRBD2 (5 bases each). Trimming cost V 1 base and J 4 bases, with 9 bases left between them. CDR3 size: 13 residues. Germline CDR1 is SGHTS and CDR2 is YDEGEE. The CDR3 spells CASSLRDGYEQYF. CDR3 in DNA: TGTGCCAGCAGCTTGAGGGACGGGTACGAGCAGTACTTC.

For the CDR3, the DNA is TGTGCCACCAGCAGAGAGTCCTTTAGGACAGAGTTCCAAGAGACCCAGTACTTC. Protein sequence: CATSRESFRTEFQETQYF. The gene calls are TRBV15 and TRBJ2-5; perhaps TRBD1 as D (6 bases). The V and J ends lost 0 bases and 1 base respectively, with 18 bases between them. CDR1 is LNHNV and CDR2 is YYDKDF in the germline V gene (reference sequence). This CDR3 has 18 amino acids. The complete variable domain, with remaining parts taken from reference TRBV15 and TRBJ2-5, reads DAMVIQNPRYQVTQFGKPVTLSCSQTLNHNVMYWYQQKSSQAPKLLFHYYDKDFNNEADTPDNFQSRRPNTSFCFLDIRSPGLGDTAMYLCATSRESFRTEFQETQYFGPGTRLLVL.

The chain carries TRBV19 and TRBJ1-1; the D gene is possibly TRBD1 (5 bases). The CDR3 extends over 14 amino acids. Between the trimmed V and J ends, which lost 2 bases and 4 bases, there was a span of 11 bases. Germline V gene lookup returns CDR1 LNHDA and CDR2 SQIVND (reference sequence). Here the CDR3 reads CASSISGDGTEAFF. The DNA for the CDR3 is TGTGCCAGTAGTATATCGGGGGACGGCACTGAAGCTTTCTTT.

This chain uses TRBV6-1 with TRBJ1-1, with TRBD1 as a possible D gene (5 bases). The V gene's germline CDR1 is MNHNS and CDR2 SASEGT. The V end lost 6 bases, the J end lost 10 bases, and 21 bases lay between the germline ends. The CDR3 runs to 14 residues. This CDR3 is CASRTLGANSPAFF. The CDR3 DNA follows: TGTGCCAGCAGGACCCTTGGGGCAAATTCCCCAGCTTTCTTT.

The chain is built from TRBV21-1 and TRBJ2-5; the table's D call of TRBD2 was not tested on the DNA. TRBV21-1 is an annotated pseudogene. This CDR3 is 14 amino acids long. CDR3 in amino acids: CASSKGRQQETQYF. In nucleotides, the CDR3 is TGTGCCAGCAGCAAAGGGCGGCAGCAAGAGACCCAGTACTTC.

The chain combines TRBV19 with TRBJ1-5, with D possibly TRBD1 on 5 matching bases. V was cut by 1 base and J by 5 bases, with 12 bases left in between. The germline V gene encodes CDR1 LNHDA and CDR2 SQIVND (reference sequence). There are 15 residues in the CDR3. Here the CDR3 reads CASSIAGSPYQPQHF. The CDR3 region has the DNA TGTGCCAGTAGTATAGCAGGGTCCCCCTATCAGCCCCAGCATTTT.

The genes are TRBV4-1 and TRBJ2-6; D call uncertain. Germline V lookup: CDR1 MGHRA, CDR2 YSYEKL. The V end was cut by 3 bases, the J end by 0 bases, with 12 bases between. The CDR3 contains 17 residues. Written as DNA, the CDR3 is TGCGCCAGCAGCCAGACGCAGGTTTTCTCTGGGGCCAACGTCCTGACTTTC. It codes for CASSQTQVFSGANVLTF.

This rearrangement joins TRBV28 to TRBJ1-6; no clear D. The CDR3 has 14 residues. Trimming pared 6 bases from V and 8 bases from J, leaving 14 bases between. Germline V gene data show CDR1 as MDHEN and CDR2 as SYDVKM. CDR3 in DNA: TGTGCCAGCAGCTTCACCTCCCCGGATTCACCCCTCCACTTT. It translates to CASSFTSPDSPLHF.

In nucleotides, the CDR3 is TGTGCCAGCAGCCCCGCGGGGACAGTTAGGGCTTTCTTT. It specifies CASSPAGTVRAFF. The genes are TRBV9 and TRBJ1-1; 7 bases match TRBD1. With 4 bases clipped from V and 11 bases from J, the junction kept 11 bases outside the gene matches. The CDR3 extends over 13 amino acids. Germline CDR1 and CDR2: SGDLS and YYNGEE. Together with reference TRBV9 and TRBJ1-1, the CDR3 gives the full variable domain: DSGVTQTPKHLITATGQRVTLRCSPRSGDLSVYWYQQSLDQGLQFLIQYYNGEERAKGNILERFSAQQFPDLHSELNLSSLELGDSALYFCASSPAGTVRAFFGQGTRLTVV.